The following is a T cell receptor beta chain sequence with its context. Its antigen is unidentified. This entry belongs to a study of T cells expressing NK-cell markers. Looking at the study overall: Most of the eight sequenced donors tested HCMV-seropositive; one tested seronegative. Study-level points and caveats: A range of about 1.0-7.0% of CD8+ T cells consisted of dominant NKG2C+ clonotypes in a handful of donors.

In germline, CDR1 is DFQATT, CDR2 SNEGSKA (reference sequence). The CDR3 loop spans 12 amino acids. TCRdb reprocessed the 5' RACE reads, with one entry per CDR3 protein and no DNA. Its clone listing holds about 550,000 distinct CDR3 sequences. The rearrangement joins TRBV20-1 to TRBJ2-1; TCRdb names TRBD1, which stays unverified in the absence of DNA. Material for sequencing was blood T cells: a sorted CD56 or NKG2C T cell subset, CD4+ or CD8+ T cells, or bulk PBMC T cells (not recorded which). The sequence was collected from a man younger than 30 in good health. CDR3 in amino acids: CSATDVGDEQFF.